Listed below are T cell receptor beta chains from one sample, sequenced in a study of response to subunit inactivated influenza vaccine. TCRdb reprocessed the RT-PCR reads with MiXCR, giving one entry per CDR3 protein. This table holds about 530,000 distinct CDR3 sequences, roughly 12% found once. The sequenced sample was PBMCs from blood, obtained on the day of vaccination. The receptors originated from a man aged 50 to 59 who received an inactivated influenza vaccine. Each CDR3 is given with its conserved first and last residue. D genes are given only for firm matches.

v_gene | d_gene | CDR3aa
TRBV11-3 | NA | CASSSGETYEQYF
TRBV7-2 | NA | CASSLEFQGQTQYF
TRBV9 | NA | CASSGLDTSTDTQYF
TRBV5-5 | TRBD1 | CASSLRTGAREQYF
TRBV3-1 | NA | CASSQGTLYGYTF
TRBV20-1 | TRBD2 | CSASSGGGGAGDTQYF
TRBV28 | TRBD2 | CASRKSGNSYNEQFF
TRBV7-8 | NA | CASSSRLQLYEQYF
TRBV20-1 | TRBD2 | CSATTSAVWTQYF
TRBV5-1 | NA | CASSLPGAEAFF
TRBV5-1 | TRBD1 | CASSSRTGSVVNTEAFF
TRBV5-4 | TRBD1 | CASSLAQDRSTDTQYF
TRBV12-3/TRBV12-4 | NA | CASSSWGRPRAQYF
TRBV11-2 | TRBD1 | CASSSQTGGSDTQYF
TRBV5-4 | NA | CASSSVLSLGTQYF
TRBV10-3 | TRBD1 | CAISGQGSNEKLFF
TRBV28 | NA | CASSPEIQRSYEQYF
TRBV15 | NA | CATSRDGSVRPNNEQFF
TRBV5-1 | TRBD2 | CASSLGGSGGTYNEQFF
TRBV6-5 | NA | CASSYSGGRSSDTQYF
TRBV30 | NA | CAWRASYNEQFF
TRBV7-9 | NA | CASSLTSEGLTYEQYF
TRBV20-1 | NA | CSALGIDVASRFNNEQFF
TRBV18 | TRBD2 | CASSPPGGPANEQFF
TRBV5-1 | NA | CASSLPGQETQYF
TRBV28 | TRBD1 | CASSRQGAPYEQYF
TRBV12-3/TRBV12-4 | TRBD1 | CASSFGDRGYEQYF
TRBV28 | NA | CASLDSLNSPLHF
TRBV20-1 | NA | CSARDRGQSNEKLFF
TRBV27 | NA | CASKIWAGTEAFF
TRBV20-1 | NA | CSAYRVGTPSEQYF
TRBV29-1 | NA | CSGLRGSTEAFF
TRBV2 | TRBD1 | CASSEAGQGWGNEQFF
TRBV5-6 | NA | CASSVGTPELFF
TRBV28 | TRBD1 | CASSSGQAVTKNIQYF
TRBV20-1 | NA | CSAKHGVDIQYF
TRBV6-2/TRBV6-3 | NA | CASSWTTPWANVLTF
TRBV19 | NA | CASSPLGRLNTGELFF
TRBV2 | NA | CAIRDPGNEQFF
TRBV12-3/TRBV12-4 | NA | CASSLGGRNTEAFF